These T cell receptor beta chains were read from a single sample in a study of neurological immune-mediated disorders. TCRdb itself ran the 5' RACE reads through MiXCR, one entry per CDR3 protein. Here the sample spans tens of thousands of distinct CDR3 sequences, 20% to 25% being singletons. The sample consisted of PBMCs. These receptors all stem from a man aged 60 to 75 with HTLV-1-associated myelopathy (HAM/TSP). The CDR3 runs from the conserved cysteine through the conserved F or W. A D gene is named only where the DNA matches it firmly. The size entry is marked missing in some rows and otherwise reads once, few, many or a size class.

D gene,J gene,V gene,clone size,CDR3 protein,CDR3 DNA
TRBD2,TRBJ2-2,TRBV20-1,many,CSARSGGRVTGELFF,TGCAGTGCTAGATCGGGCGGGAGGGTCACCGGGGAGCTGTTTTTT
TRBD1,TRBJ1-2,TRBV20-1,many,CSASQGQGNNGYTF,TGCAGTGCTAGCCAGGGACAGGGGAATAATGGCTACACCTTC
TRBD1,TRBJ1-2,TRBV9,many,CASSASLDRGYGYTF,TGTGCCAGCAGCGCTTCGCTCGACAGGGGCTATGGCTACACCTTC
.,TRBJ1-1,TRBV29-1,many,CSVLQGITEAFF,TGCAGCGTCTTACAGGGAATCACTGAAGCTTTCTTT
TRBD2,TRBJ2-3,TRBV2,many,CASSSAGEVDTQYF,TGTGCCAGCAGCTCGGCGGGAGAAGTAGATACGCAGTATTTT
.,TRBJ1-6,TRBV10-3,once,CVINPGTHGNSPLHF,TGTGTCATCAACCCCGGGACCCACGGCAATTCACCCCTCCACTTT
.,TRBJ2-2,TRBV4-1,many,CASSPSAGINTGELFF,TGCGCCAGCAGCCCCTCGGCGGGGATAAACACCGGGGAGCTGTTTTTT
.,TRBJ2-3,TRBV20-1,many,CSARDQYGGTSTDTQYF,TGCAGTGCTAGAGATCAGTATGGCGGGACGAGCACAGATACGCAGTATTTT
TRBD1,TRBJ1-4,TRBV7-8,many,CASSLHTGTGREKLFF,TGTGCCAGCAGCCTCCACACCGGGACAGGGAGGGAAAAACTGTTTTTT
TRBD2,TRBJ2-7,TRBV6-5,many,CASSLSSGRVAEQYF,TGTGCCAGCAGTTTGTCAAGCGGGAGGGTGGCCGAGCAGTACTTC
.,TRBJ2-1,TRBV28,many,CASSMMGRSYNEQFF,TGTGCCAGCAGTATGATGGGAAGGTCCTACAATGAGCAGTTCTTC
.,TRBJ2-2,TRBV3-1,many,CAVRRWENTGELFF,TGTGCCGTCCGGAGGTGGGAGAACACCGGGGAGCTGTTTTTT
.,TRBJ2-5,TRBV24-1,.,CATSEGEETQYF,TGTGCCACCAGTGAGGGTGAGGAGACCCAGTACTTC
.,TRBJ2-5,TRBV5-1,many,CATSVTAQETQYF,TGCGCCACCTCAGTCACGGCTCAAGAGACCCAGTACTTC
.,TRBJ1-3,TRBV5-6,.,CASSFGRLSGNTIYF,TGTGCCAGCAGCTTCGGACGGCTCTCTGGAAACACCATATATTTT
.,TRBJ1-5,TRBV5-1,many,CASSLDDNRSPQHF,TGCGCCAGCAGCTTGGATGACAACCGAAGTCCCCAGCATTTT
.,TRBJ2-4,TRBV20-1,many,CSAARAEDAKNIQYF,TGCAGTGCGGCCCGAGCGGAGGACGCCAAAAACATTCAGTACTTC
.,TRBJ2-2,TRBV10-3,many,CAISEAAGELFF,TGTGCCATCAGTGAGGCGGCCGGGGAGCTGTTTTTT
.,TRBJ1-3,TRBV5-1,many,CASSLAGWTGNTIYF,TGCGCCAGCAGCTTGGCCGGGTGGACTGGAAACACCATATATTTT
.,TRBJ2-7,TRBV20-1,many,CSARHAYSYEQYF,TGCAGTGCTAGACATGCTTACTCCTACGAGCAGTACTTC
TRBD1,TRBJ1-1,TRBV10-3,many,CAISSGQGAGTEAFF,TGTGCCATCAGTTCAGGACAGGGGGCTGGAACTGAAGCTTTCTTT
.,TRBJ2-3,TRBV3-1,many,CASSQDDTDSTDTQYF,TGTGCCAGCAGCCAAGACGACACGGATAGCACAGATACGCAGTATTTT
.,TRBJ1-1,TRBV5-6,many,CASSYTTGGNTEAFF,TGTGCCAGCAGCTATACGACAGGTGGGAACACTGAAGCTTTCTTT
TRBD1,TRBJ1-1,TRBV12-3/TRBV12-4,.,CATEQGANTEAFF,TGTGCCACCGAGCAGGGGGCGAACACTGAAGCTTTCTTT
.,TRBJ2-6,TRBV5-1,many,CASSLGGRGAGNFGANVLTF,TGCGCCAGCAGCTTGGGAGGTCGGGGGGCCGGCAACTTCGGGGCCAACGTCCTGACTTTC
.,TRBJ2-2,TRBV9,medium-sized,CASSVAVRNTGELFF,TGTGCCAGCAGCGTAGCTGTGAGGAACACCGGGGAGCTGTTTTTT
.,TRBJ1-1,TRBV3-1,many,CASSPHQNTEAFF,TGTGCCAGCAGCCCTCATCAGAACACTGAAGCTTTCTTT
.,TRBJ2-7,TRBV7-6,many,CASSLALAGNEQYF,TGTGCCAGCAGCTTAGCGCTGGCAGGGAACGAGCAGTACTTC
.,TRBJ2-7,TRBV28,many,CASSPPPGDVYEQYF,TGTGCCAGCAGCCCCCCCCCAGGGGACGTCTACGAGCAGTACTTC
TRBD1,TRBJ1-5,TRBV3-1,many,CASSQGNRGQPQHF,TGTGCCAGCAGCCAAGGTAACAGGGGGCAGCCCCAGCATTTT
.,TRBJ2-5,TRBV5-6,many,CASSSFGTEETQYF,TGTGCCAGCAGCTCGTTCGGGACCGAAGAGACCCAGTACTTC
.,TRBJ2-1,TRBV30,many,CAWADDQGPYNEQFF,TGTGCCTGGGCAGACGACCAGGGGCCCTACAATGAGCAGTTCTTC
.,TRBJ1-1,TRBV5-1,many,CASSLGPRARGTEAFF,TGCGCCAGCAGCTTGGGCCCCCGGGCCCGGGGCACTGAAGCTTTCTTT
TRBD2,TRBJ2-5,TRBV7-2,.,CASSPRLAGERETQYF,TGTGCCAGCAGCCCACGACTAGCGGGAGAGAGGGAGACCCAGTACTTC
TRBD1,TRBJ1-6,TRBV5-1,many,CASSLGSTGYISPLHF,TGCGCCAGCAGCTTGGGCTCGACAGGGTATATTTCACCCCTCCACTTT
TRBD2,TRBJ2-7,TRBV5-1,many,CASRRLAGAYEQYF,TGCGCCAGCAGGAGGTTAGCGGGGGCTTACGAGCAGTACTTC
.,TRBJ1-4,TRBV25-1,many,CASSDYGRGLLNEKLFF,TGTGCCAGCAGTGATTACGGCAGGGGACTACTTAATGAAAAACTGTTTTTT
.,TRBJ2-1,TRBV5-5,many,CASSLVIAIDEQFF,TGTGCCAGCAGCTTGGTCATAGCGATCGATGAGCAGTTCTTC
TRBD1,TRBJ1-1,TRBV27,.,CASSSDRGRGNTEAFF,TGTGCCAGCAGTTCCGACAGGGGGCGAGGGAACACTGAAGCTTTCTTT
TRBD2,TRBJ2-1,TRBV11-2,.,CASSEAATGTTYNEQFF,TGTGCCAGCAGCGAAGCGGCCACCGGGACTACCTACAATGAGCAGTTCTTC
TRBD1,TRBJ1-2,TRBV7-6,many,CASSNRQGDGYTF,TGTGCCAGCAGCAACCGACAGGGGGATGGCTACACCTTC
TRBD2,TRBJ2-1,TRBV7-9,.,CASSPWTSWTSFNEQFF,TGTGCCAGCAGCCCCTGGACTAGCTGGACCTCCTTCAATGAGCAGTTCTTC
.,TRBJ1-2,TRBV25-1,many,CASSGGYGYTF,TGTGCCAGCAGCGGGGGTTATGGCTACACCTTC
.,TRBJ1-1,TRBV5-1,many,CASRPTGGGDTEAFF,TGCGCCAGCAGGCCCACGGGGGGGGGAGACACTGAAGCTTTCTTT
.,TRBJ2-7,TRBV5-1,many,CASSFYEQYF,TGCGCCAGCAGCTTCTACGAGCAGTACTTC
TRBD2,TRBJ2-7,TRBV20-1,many,CSARDFTLAGGNEQYF,TGCAGTGCTAGAGATTTTACGCTAGCGGGAGGGAACGAGCAGTACTTC
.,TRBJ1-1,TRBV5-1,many,CASSPTGGGAFF,TGCGCCAGCAGCCCGACGGGCGGAGGAGCTTTCTTT
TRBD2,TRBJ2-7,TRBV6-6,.,CASSPRGGGYEQYF,TGTGCCAGCAGTCCCCGGGGGGGCGGCTACGAGCAGTACTTC
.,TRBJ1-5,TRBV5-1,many,CASSLDSNQPQHF,TGCGCCAGCAGCTTGGACAGTAATCAGCCCCAGCATTTT
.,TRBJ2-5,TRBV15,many,CATSRGPMNQETQYF,TGTGCCACCAGCAGAGGACCCATGAACCAAGAGACCCAGTACTTC
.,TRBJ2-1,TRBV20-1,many,CSATRRRLTNYNEQFF,TGCAGTGCTACTAGGCGGCGATTAACCAATTACAATGAGCAGTTCTTC
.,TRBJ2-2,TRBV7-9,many,CASTPPGVTGELFF,TGTGCCAGCACCCCCCCGGGGGTCACCGGGGAGCTGTTTTTT
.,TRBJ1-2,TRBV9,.,CASSGGARGYTF,TGTGCCAGCAGCGGCGGGGCGCGAGGCTACACCTTC
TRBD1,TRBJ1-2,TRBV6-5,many,CASSRGQGSYGYTF,TGTGCCAGCAGTCGCGGACAGGGGTCCTATGGCTACACCTTC
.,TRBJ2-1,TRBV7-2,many,CASSLRPRLDEQFF,TGTGCCAGCAGCTTACGTCCCCGCCTGGATGAGCAGTTCTTC
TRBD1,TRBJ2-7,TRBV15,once,CATRRAQGREQYF,TGTGCCACAAGAAGAGCACAGGGGCGCGAGCAGTACTTC